A single sample gave rise to the 4 T cell receptor beta chains below, sequenced in a study of T cell responses to AZD1222 COVID-19 vaccine. Clones were sequenced by immunoSEQ multiplex PCR, and TCRdb holds only the in-frame ones, with some missing. The sample holds 120,000 or so clones, 75% to 90% seen once. This specimen was peripheral blood, taken on day 0 of AZD1222 vaccination. The receptors stem from an adult in good health.

The chain has TRBV5-1 and TRBJ1-1; D is unresolved. V was trimmed by 3 bases and J by 1 base, leaving 7 bases between them. CDR3 length: 13 residues. CDR1 and CDR2 from the germline V gene are SGHRS and YFSETQ. The chain's CDR3 is CASSSQENTEAFF. Here the CDR3 DNA reads TGCGCCAGCAGCTCGCAGGAGAACACTGAAGCTTTCTTT.

The chain recombines TRBV9 with TRBJ1-5; 7 nucleotides align to TRBD1. V dropped 4 bases and J dropped 5; count of bases not matched to a gene: 6. CDR1 and CDR2 (germline): SGDLS, YYNGEE. CDR3 size: 14 residues. Here the CDR3 reads CASSQGQADQPQHF. The CDR3 nucleotides read TGTGCCAGCAGCCAAGGACAGGCGGATCAGCCCCAGCATTTT.

The rearrangement joins TRBV18 to TRBJ2-3; TRBD1 is a possible D gene (6 bases). Germline V gene data show CDR1 as KGHSH and CDR2 as LQKENI. There are 15 residues in the CDR3. The V and J ends lost 3 bases and 0 bases respectively, with 10 bases between them. As DNA, the CDR3 is TGTGCCAGCTCACCTAACAGGGCGAGCACAGATACGCAGTATTTT. It encodes CASSPNRASTDTQYF.

The count of this clone is one. The chain has TRBV29-1 and TRBJ2-1; TRBD2 agrees at 15 bases. The CDR3 spans 13 residues. The J segment lost 9 bases and the V segment lost 6 bases, leaving 3 bases of the junction unmatched. Germline CDR1 SQVTM, CDR2 ANQGSEA. In DNA, the CDR3 is TGCAGCGTAAGGACTAGCGGGAGGGCTGAGCAGTTCTTC. Translated: CSVRTSGRAEQFF.